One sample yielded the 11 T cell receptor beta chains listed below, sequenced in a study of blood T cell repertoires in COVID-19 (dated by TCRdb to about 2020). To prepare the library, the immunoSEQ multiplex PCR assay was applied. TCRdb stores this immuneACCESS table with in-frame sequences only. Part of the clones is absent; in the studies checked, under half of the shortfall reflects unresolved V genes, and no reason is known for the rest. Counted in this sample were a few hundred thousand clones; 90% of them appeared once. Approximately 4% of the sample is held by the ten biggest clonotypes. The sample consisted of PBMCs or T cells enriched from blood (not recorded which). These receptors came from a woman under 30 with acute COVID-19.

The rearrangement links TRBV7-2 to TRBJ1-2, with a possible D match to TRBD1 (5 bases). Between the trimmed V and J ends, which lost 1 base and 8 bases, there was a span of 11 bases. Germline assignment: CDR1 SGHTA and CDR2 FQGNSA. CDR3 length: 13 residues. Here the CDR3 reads CASSLDRLGGYTF. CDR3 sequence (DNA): TGTGCCAGCAGCTTAGACAGGCTTGGGGGCTACACCTTC.

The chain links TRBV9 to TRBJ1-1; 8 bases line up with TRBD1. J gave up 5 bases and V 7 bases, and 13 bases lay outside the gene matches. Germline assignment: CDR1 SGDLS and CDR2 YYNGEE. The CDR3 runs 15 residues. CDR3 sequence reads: CASSPPSRGQTEAFF. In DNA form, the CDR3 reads TGTGCCAGCTCACCCCCGAGCAGGGGGCAAACTGAAGCTTTCTTT.

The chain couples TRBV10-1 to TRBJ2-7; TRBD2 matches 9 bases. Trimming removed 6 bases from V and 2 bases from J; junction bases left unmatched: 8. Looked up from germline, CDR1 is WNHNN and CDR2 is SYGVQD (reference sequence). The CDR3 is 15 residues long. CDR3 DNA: TGCGCCAGCAGCGAACGACTAGCGGAAACCTACGAGCAGTACTTC. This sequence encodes CASSERLAETYEQYF.

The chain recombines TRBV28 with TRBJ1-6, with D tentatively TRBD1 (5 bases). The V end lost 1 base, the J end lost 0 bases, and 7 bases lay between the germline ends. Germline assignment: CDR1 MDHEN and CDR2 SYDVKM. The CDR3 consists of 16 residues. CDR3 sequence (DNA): TGTGCCAGCAGTTTATCAGGGAACTCCTATAATTCACCCCTCCACTTT. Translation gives CASSLSGNSYNSPLHF.

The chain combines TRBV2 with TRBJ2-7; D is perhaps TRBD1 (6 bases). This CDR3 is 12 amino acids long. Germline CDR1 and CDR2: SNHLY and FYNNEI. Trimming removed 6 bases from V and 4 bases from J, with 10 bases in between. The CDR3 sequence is CASRLTGYEQYF. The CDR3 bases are TGTGCCAGCAGGCTTACAGGGTACGAGCAGTACTTC.

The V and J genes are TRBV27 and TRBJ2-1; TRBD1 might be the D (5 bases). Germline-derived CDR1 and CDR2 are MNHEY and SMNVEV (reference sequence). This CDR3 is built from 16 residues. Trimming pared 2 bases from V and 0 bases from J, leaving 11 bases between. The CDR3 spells CASSLRGSYSYNEQFF. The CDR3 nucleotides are TGTGCCAGCAGTTTAAGGGGCAGCTACTCCTACAATGAGCAGTTCTTC.

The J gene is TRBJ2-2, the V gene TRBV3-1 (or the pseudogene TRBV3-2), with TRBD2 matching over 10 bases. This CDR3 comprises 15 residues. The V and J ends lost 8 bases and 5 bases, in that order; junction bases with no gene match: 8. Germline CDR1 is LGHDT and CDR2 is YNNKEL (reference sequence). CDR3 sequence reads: CASPSSGRKTGELFF. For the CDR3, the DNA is TGTGCCAGCCCCTCTAGCGGGAGAAAAACCGGGGAGCTGTTTTTT.

In nucleotides, the CDR3 is TGTGCCAGCAGCTCGTGGACTGCCAATGGCTACACCTTC. This translates into CASSSWTANGYTF. The chain carries TRBV28 and TRBJ1-2; D not certain. CDR1 and CDR2 (germline): MDHEN, SYDVKM. This CDR3 region has 13 residues. Between the trimmed V and J ends, which lost 6 bases and 6 bases, there was a span of 14 bases.

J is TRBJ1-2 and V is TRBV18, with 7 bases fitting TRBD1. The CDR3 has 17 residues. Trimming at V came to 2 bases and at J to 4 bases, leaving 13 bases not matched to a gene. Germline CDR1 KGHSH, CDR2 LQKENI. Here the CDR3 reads CASSPGTYAAGGYGYTF. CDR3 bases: TGTGCCAGCTCACCAGGGACCTATGCGGCAGGGGGCTATGGCTACACCTTC.

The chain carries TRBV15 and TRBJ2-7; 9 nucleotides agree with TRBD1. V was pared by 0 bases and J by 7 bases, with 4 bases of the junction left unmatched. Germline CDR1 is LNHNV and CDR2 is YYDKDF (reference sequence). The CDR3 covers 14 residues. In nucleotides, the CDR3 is TGTGCCACCAGCAGAGATATCGGGACAGGGGAGCAGTACTTC. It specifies CATSRDIGTGEQYF.

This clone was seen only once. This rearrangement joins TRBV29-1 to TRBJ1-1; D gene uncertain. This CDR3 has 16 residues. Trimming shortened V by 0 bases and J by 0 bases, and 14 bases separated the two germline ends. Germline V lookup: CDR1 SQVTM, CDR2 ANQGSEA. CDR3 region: CSVEDRNMVMNTEAFF. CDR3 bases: TGCAGCGTTGAAGATCGTAACATGGTCATGAACACTGAAGCTTTCTTT. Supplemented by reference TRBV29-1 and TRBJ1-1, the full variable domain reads SAVISQKPSRDICQRGTSLTIQCQVDSQVTMMFWYRQQPGQSLTLIATANQGSEATYESGFVIDKFPISRPNLTFSTLTVSNMSPEDSSIYLCSVEDRNMVMNTEAFFGQGTRLTVV.